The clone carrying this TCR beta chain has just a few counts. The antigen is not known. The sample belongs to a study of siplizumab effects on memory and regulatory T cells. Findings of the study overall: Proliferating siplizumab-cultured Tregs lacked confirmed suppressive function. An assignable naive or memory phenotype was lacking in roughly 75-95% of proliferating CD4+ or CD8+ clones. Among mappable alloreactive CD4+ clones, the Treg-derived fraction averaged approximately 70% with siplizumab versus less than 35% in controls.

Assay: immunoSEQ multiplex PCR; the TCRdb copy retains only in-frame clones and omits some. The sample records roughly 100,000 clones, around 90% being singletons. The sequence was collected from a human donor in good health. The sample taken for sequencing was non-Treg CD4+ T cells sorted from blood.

Written as DNA, the CDR3 is TGTGCCAGCAGTCGGGGACAGGAGGGCGAGCAGTACTTC. It is translated as CASSRGQEGEQYF. The chain carries TRBV7-9 and TRBJ2-7; 8 bases line up with TRBD1. CDR3 size: 13 residues. Germline assignment: CDR1 SEHNR and CDR2 FQNEAQ (reference sequence). With 6 bases clipped from V and 6 bases from J, the junction kept 7 bases outside the gene matches.